The clone carrying this T cell receptor (beta chain) turned up a few times. Its target is unknown. The germline V gene has CDR1 SGDLS and CDR2 YYNGEE. CDR3 length: 14 amino acids. Trimming stripped 2 bases from V and 3 bases from J, with 12 bases between. This specimen comes from a study of post-analysis software for immune sequencing data. Points from the study as a whole: A few TRBV segments occurring more often in patients than controls included TRBV5-6, TRBV5-1 and TRBV20-1.

cDNA libraries of TCR beta carried unique molecular identifiers. The source material, roughly 0.9 to 11 million T cells, gave rise to 510,000 or so cDNA molecules. TCRdb independently ran MiXCR on the PCR reads; one entry per CDR3 protein. The sample holds hundreds of thousands of distinct CDR3 sequences, roughly 58% seen once. The source is a girl aged 10-17 years with multiple sclerosis. The sample comprised blood. The chain has TRBV9 and TRBJ2-7; D is tentatively TRBD1 or TRBD2 (6 bases each). The CDR3 coding sequence is TGTGCCAGCAGCGTGGGGGGCAACCACTACGAGCAGTACTTC. This encodes CASSVGGNHYEQYF.